A single T cell receptor (beta chain) is shown here with its context. Its specific antigen is unknown. No base-level quality is on record; no much larger clone is a single base apart. These data belong to a study of cytomegalovirus exposure and HLA in healthy donors listed by TCRdb under 2017. Regarding the research as a whole: According to a later analysis, one platform produced both the roughly 120 validation repertoires and the roughly 640 repertoires of the first cohort. The study was designed to test whether signatures of past pathogen exposure could be identified by cataloging public T cell receptors. In addition to the first cohort of about 650 subjects, a separate validation cohort of 120 different subjects was used. The study combined high-throughput TCR immunosequencing, statistical association of individual TCRs with disease status, and machine learning to predict cytomegalovirus infection status.

Library method: the immunoSEQ multiplex PCR assay. Turning to the authors' computational methods: A statistical classification framework was developed to diagnose cytomegalovirus status using the catalog of TCR beta chain sequences. TCRdb's version of the immuneACCESS table is confined to in-frame rearrangements and falls short of the full clone set. An unresolved V gene accounts for under half of the shortfall where checked; the remainder is of unknown origin. D and trimming come from the DNA, and the V and J calls and clone size come from that table. The sample yields about 240,000 clones; about 90% were counted once. The ten largest clones add up to 1% to 1.5% of the sample. The donors were included in the validation cohort of 120 subjects, a group kept apart from the roughly 690-subject first cohort. Study-level results and caveats: Cytomegalovirus status was reported to be diagnosed by the classifier with high specificity and sensitivity in both the original and validation cohorts. In the study, around 150 TCR beta chains were listed as associated with cytomegalovirus. The validation cohort had no HLA typing available for a later analysis, so co-occurrence within that cohort was assessed over all 120 or so repertoires. Most TCR sequences were seen in very few donors, while some public TCRs were found in many individuals. The authors suggested that the approach could potentially be generalized to other disease states and immunological phenotypes. A few of the identified cytomegalovirus-associated TCR beta chains were confirmed in vitro to be specific for cytomegalovirus antigens. A later analysis found that TCRs clustered in the first cohort also tended to co-occur in the 100 to 150 validation repertoires, with approximately 93% of cluster scores above 0.

This TCR was sampled from a woman in her thirties in good health and CMV-seropositive. Material: PBMCs.

CDR3 region: CASSYYGRGSYEQYF. The bases read TGTGCCAGCAGTTACTATGGCAGGGGGTCCTACGAGCAGTACTTC. The rearranged segments are TRBV6-6 and TRBJ2-7; 7 bases in the middle match TRBD1. CDR1 is given as MNHNY and CDR2 as SVGAGI, both from the germline V gene (reference sequence). The CDR3 goes from the cysteine to the phenylalanine over 15 residues. This entry keeps only the CDR3 DNA: 45 bases, framed from base 1. V trim: 1 base; J trim: 1 base; unmatched bases: 4.